This T cell receptor beta chain is from a study of early stage breast cancer tumors. The overall study: Seven to nine ER+/PR+/HER2- tumors were invasive ductal; four were invasive lobular.

V gave up 1 base and J gave up 3 bases, with 15 bases separating them. Germline CDR1 LGHNA, CDR2 YNFKEQ. This CDR3 has 16 amino acids. Each sample had two DNA replicates, approximately 0.5 ug blood or 1.5 ug tissue. TCRdb's copy holds only in-frame clones and misses some; the assay was immunoSEQ multiplex PCR. Of about 28,000 clones in the sample, around 50% were seen once. This TCR was recovered from a person aged 45 to 59 with breast cancer. The V and J genes are TRBV4-2 and TRBJ1-2; no reliable D call. Sequencing used breast tumor tissue. The CDR3 sequence is CASSQAYLARDYGYTF. CDR3 DNA sequence: TGTGCCAGCAGCCAAGCGTACTTGGCCCGGGACTATGGCTACACCTTC.